Each of the 14 T cell receptor beta chains below was sequenced from the same sample in a study of CD8+ T cells in alopecia areata. Regarding treatment: oral pan-JAK inhibitor, 5-10 mg twice daily. Extraction of RNA preceded its reverse transcription into cDNA, which served as the sequencing template. Generated by immunoSEQ multiplex PCR, the TCRdb table keeps only in-frame clones and is missing some. The table records roughly 64,000 clones, more than 45% of them present only once. The starting material was CD8+ T cells sorted from blood, obtained at approximately week 36, from a patient treated with tofacitinib. The receptors shown here come from a human donor with alopecia areata.

This chain uses TRBV11-3 with TRBJ2-3; possible D gene TRBD1, 5 bases. The CDR3 totals 14 residues. Trimming took 1 base from V and 2 from J, leaving 7 bases between them. From germline, CDR1 is SGHNT and CDR2 YENEEA. CDR3 residues: CASSLGGITDTQYF. In DNA form, the CDR3 reads TGTGCCAGCAGCTTAGGGGGCATCACAGATACGCAGTATTTT.

This clone came up a few times. The chain is built from TRBV5-6 and TRBJ1-5; a weak D match, TRBD1 (5 bases). This CDR3 spans 14 amino acids. In germline, CDR1 is SGHDT, CDR2 YYEEEE. V lost 3 bases, J lost 3 bases, and 10 bases lay in between. CDR3 protein: CASSSGGDNQPQHF. CDR3 coding DNA: TGTGCCAGCAGCTCGGGGGGTGACAATCAGCCCCAGCATTTT.

The genes are TRBV9 and TRBJ2-3, with unresolved D. CDR3 length: 12 residues. Germline assignment: CDR1 SGDLS and CDR2 YYNGEE. V lost 4 bases and J lost 4, with 7 bases in between. The CDR3 region has the DNA TGTGCCAGCAGCTCGAACGCAGATACGCAGTATTTT. Translating gives CASSSNADTQYF. The full variable domain, its missing parts supplied by reference TRBV9 and TRBJ2-3, is DSGVTQTPKHLITATGQRVTLRCSPRSGDLSVYWYQQSLDQGLQFLIQYYNGEERAKGNILERFSAQQFPDLHSELNLSSLELGDSALYFCASSSNADTQYFGPGTRLTVL.

Only a few counts were recorded for this clone. V gene TRBV9 combines with J gene TRBJ2-3, with 10 nucleotides matching TRBD2. CDR3 length: 13 residues. The V and J ends lost 5 bases and 7 bases, in that order; junction bases with no gene match: 4. Germline CDR1 SGDLS, CDR2 YYNGEE. The CDR3 sequence: CASSGAGGNTQYF. The CDR3 DNA follows: TGTGCCAGCAGTGGAGCGGGAGGGAATACGCAGTATTTT. Drawing the rest from reference TRBV9 and TRBJ2-3, the complete variable domain is DSGVTQTPKHLITATGQRVTLRCSPRSGDLSVYWYQQSLDQGLQFLIQYYNGEERAKGNILERFSAQQFPDLHSELNLSSLELGDSALYFCASSGAGGNTQYFGPGTRLTVL.

The CDR3 sequence: CASSYVADTQYF. DNA of the CDR3: TGTGCCAGCAGTTACGTCGCAGATACGCAGTATTTT. V gene TRBV6-6 combines with J gene TRBJ2-3; D is uncertain. The CDR3 extends over 12 amino acids. The germline CDR1 and CDR2 sequences are MNHNY and SVGAGI (reference sequence). V was cut by 2 bases and J by 4 bases, with 4 bases left in between.

The chain joins TRBV29-1 to TRBJ1-5; 9 nucleotides line up with TRBD1. The germline V gene has CDR1 SQVTM and CDR2 ANQGSEA. Trimming at V came to 5 bases and at J to 6 bases, leaving 5 bases not matched to a gene. The CDR3 runs to 13 residues. As DNA, the CDR3 is TGCAGCGTTAGTGAGACAGGGGGTCAGCCCCAGCATTTT. Its protein is CSVSETGGQPQHF.

The chain carries TRBV21-1 and TRBJ1-5. TRBV21-1 corresponds to a pseudogene. This CDR3 comprises 16 residues. DNA for the CDR3: TGTGCCAGCACGGATGAGGGAGCGCCAACCAATCAGCCCCAGCATTTT. Amino acid sequence: CASTDEGAPTNQPQHF.

J is TRBJ2-5 and V is TRBV9; D gene uncertain. Germline values: CDR1 SGDLS, CDR2 YYNGEE. The CDR3 runs to 14 residues. Between the trimmed V and J ends, which lost 0 bases and 5 bases, there was a span of 11 bases. CDR3 amino acids: CASSVDVRRETQYF. The CDR3 nucleotides are TGTGCCAGCAGCGTAGATGTTAGGCGGGAGACCCAGTACTTC.

This clone was seen more than once but under ten times. The rearrangement links TRBV29-1 to TRBJ2-7, with D perhaps given as TRBD1 or TRBD2 (5 bases each). The V end lost 1 base, the J end lost 4 bases, and 17 bases lay between the germline ends. Germline CDR1 SQVTM, CDR2 ANQGSEA. The CDR3 has 15 amino acids. CDR3 sequence reads: CSVEAPRGEPYEQYF. CDR3 coding DNA: TGCAGCGTTGAAGCCCCGAGAGGGGAGCCGTACGAGCAGTACTTC.

This chain connects TRBV7-9 to TRBJ2-5; D gene ambiguous. This CDR3 contains 16 residues. Germline CDR1 SEHNR, CDR2 FQNEAQ (reference sequence). With 1 base removed from V and 5 bases from J, the gap between germline ends came to 17 bases. The CDR3 reads CASSLDLENQGETQYF. As DNA, the CDR3 is TGTGCCAGCAGCTTAGATCTGGAGAACCAAGGGGAGACCCAGTACTTC. The full variable domain, completed using reference TRBV7-9 and TRBJ2-5, is DTGVSQNPRHKITKRGQNVTFRCDPISEHNRLYWYRQTLGQGPEFLTYFQNEAQLEKSRLLSDRFSAERPKGSFSTLEIQRTEQGDSAMYLCASSLDLENQGETQYFGPGTRLLVL.

This chain uses TRBV29-1 with TRBJ1-2; possibly TRBD1 for D (5 bases). V gave up 3 bases and J gave up 4 bases, with 15 bases separating them. CDR1 SQVTM and CDR2 ANQGSEA come from the germline V gene. This CDR3 region has 14 residues. CDR3 DNA sequence: TGCAGCGTTGACCCGAGGGACCGCTCCTATGGCTACACCTTC. Encoded protein: CSVDPRDRSYGYTF. Drawing the rest from reference TRBV29-1 and TRBJ1-2, the complete variable domain is SAVISQKPSRDICQRGTSLTIQCQVDSQVTMMFWYRQQPGQSLTLIATANQGSEATYESGFVIDKFPISRPNLTFSTLTVSNMSPEDSSIYLCSVDPRDRSYGYTFGSGTRLTVV.

Concerning this clone itself: The conserved phenylalanine or tryptophan is not found at the CDR3 terminus, so this likely reflects a read error. Because the CDR3's place on the DNA is in doubt, the DNA is left out and the CDR3 is given as listed by TCRdb. The V gene is TRBV21-1, the J gene TRBJ2-3; the D segment call TRBD1 is taken from the table without a DNA check. TRBV21-1 is noted as a pseudogene. The CDR3 comprises 12 residues, both ends counted. The CDR3 here is CASSREDRGQLI.

The J gene is TRBJ2-1, the V gene TRBV23-1; weak D call: TRBD2 (7 bases). TRBV23-1 has ORF status, its function being uncertain. Trimming removed 0 bases from V and 4 bases from J, with 16 bases in between. The CDR3 spans 17 residues. CDR3 bases: TGCGCCAGCAGTCAATCTGCCGGGGGGCCCACGTACAATGAGCAGTTCTTC. Protein: CASSQSAGGPTYNEQFF.

This clone occurred once. The genes are TRBV9 and TRBJ1-1; maybe TRBD1 (6 bases). V lost 2 bases, J lost 4 bases, and 12 bases lay in between. CDR3 size: 14 residues. Germline CDR1 is SGDLS and CDR2 is YYNGEE. This CDR3 reads CASSVAGATTEAFF. As DNA, the CDR3 is TGTGCCAGCAGCGTTGCGGGGGCGACCACTGAAGCTTTCTTT.